One sample yielded the 12 T cell receptor beta chains listed below, sequenced in a study of T-cell reconstitution after alpha-beta-depleted transplantation in children (dated by TCRdb to 2016 to 2017). Libraries were made using PCR. Sequencer: Illumina HiSeq 2500. To normalize quantification of the TCRbeta repertoire, the TCR libraries were built with molecular barcoding that relied on unique molecular identifiers. TCRdb reprocessed the public reads (quality trimming at Q25 with fastp, clone calling with MiXCR) and kept in-frame beta chains. Each CDR3 protein gets just one entry, which takes the most common genes and DNA from the rows behind it. The sample table contains roughly 220,000 distinct CDR3 sequences; only one count was recorded for 7% to 9% of them. Approximately 34% of the sample comes from the top ten. The sample's treatment or condition label is to be understood as: allogeneic hematopoietic cell transplantation with graft depleted of TCRalphabeta T cells and CD19 B cells.

Material: PBMCs, mostly from graft donor cells, obtained 360 days after TCRalphabeta/CD19-depleted stem cell transplant. Source of these receptors: a male patient aged 2 to 9 who had a stem cell transplant for acute myeloid leukemia, so the T cells may come from the graft donor.

Ten or more counts support this clonotype. V and J are TRBV20-1 and TRBJ2-1, with 15 bases that match TRBD2. Germline CDR1 DFQATT, CDR2 SNEGSKA (reference sequence). The CDR3 extends over 13 amino acids. J was trimmed by 16 bases and V by 1 base; bases with no gene match: 5. The CDR3 region has the DNA TGCAGTGCTAGAGGTGGGACTAGCGGGAGGTTCTTCTTC. Encoded protein: CSARGGTSGRFFF.

This clonotype was counted many times. This rearrangement joins TRBV4-2 to TRBJ2-6; the match to TRBD1 covers 8 bases. V gave up 6 bases and J gave up 4 bases; unmatched junction bases: 14. This CDR3 has 18 amino acids. CDR1 is LGHNA and CDR2 is YNFKEQ in the germline V gene. The CDR3 region is CASSRGWTGSAGANVLTF. The CDR3 DNA reads as TGTGCCAGCAGTCGTGGTTGGACAGGGTCGGCCGGGGCCAACGTCCTGACTTTC.

This clonotype was seen a handful of times. The chain couples TRBV18 to TRBJ2-7, with TRBD2 matching 7 bases. The CDR3 has 15 amino acids. After removal of 3 bases from V and 3 bases from J, the junction contained 8 bases not matched to a gene. Germline assignment: CDR1 KGHSH and CDR2 LQKENI. CDR3 nucleotides: TGTGCCAGCTCACCGTTCCGCGGGAGTGGCTACGAGCAGTACTTC. Its translation is CASSPFRGSGYEQYF.

The V call is TRBV7-2, the J call TRBJ2-7; D possibly corresponds to TRBD1 (5 bases). The V gene lost 5 bases and the J gene lost 3 bases, with 11 bases spanning the gap. CDR1 and CDR2 from the germline V gene are SGHTA and FQGNSA. This CDR3 is built from 13 residues. The CDR3 DNA is TGTGCCAGCAGCGTACAGGTGAGCTACGAGCAGTACGTC. Amino acids: CASSVQVSYEQYV.

This clonotype occurred many times. Mismatch with germline at one junction end may stem from a read error. V usage is TRBV7-2 and J usage is TRBJ2-3; 12 bases map to TRBD2. Germline assignment: CDR1 SGHTA and CDR2 FQGNSA. The CDR3 has 12 amino acids. The CDR3 DNA is TGTGCCAGCAGCCCGGGGACTAGCGGGTATCAATTT. Amino acids: CASSPGTSGYQF.

This clonotype occurred a few times. The V call is TRBV12-3 or TRBV12-4, the J call TRBJ1-1; 7 bases line up with TRBD1. The V gene end was trimmed by 4 bases and the J gene end by 1 base; junction bases not matched to a gene: 6. The CDR3 loop spans 15 amino acids. The CDR3 region is CASSSEGAGNTEAFF. CDR3 coding DNA: TGTGCCAGCAGTTCGGAGGGGGCGGGGAACACTGAAGCTTTCTTT.

This clonotype was detected many times. J is TRBJ1-3 and V is TRBV9; no definite D call. The CDR3 contains 17 residues. CDR1 and CDR2 (germline): SGDLS, YYNGEE. With 3 bases removed from V and 5 bases from J, the gap between germline ends came to 21 bases. CDR3 sequence (DNA): TGTGCCAGCAGCGAGGCGGCAGCCGCTCGGAGTCGAAACACCATATATTTT. The encoded protein is CASSEAAAARSRNTIYF.

This clonotype was seen at least ten times. The rearrangement uses TRBV18 and TRBJ2-1; 9 bases agree with TRBD1. The CDR3 loop spans 15 amino acids. Unmatched junction bases numbered 7, after V lost 2 bases and J lost 8 bases. CDR1 KGHSH and CDR2 LQKENI come from the germline V gene. The CDR3 DNA is TGTGCCAGCTCACCAGCCGGGACAGGGTACGATGAGCAGTTCTTC. Translation gives CASSPAGTGYDEQFF.

In its sample, this clonotype was seen a few times. V gene TRBV7-2 combines with J gene TRBJ2-5; TRBD2 agrees at 10 bases. With V trimmed by 2 bases and J by 9 bases, 15 bases remained unmatched. The length of the CDR3 is 17 residues. Germline V gene lookup returns CDR1 SGHTA and CDR2 FQGNSA. CDR3 residues: CASSLKRAGGRWGSQYF. The CDR3 DNA sequence: TGTGCCAGCAGCTTAAAGCGAGCGGGGGGGCGGTGGGGTTCCCAGTACTTC.

A few counts support this clonotype. J is TRBJ2-5 and V is TRBV20-1; D might be TRBD1 (5 bases). V was trimmed by 7 bases and J by 0 bases, leaving 15 bases between them. Per germline, CDR1 DFQATT and CDR2 SNEGSKA (reference sequence). The CDR3 loop spans 14 amino acids. In DNA, the CDR3 is TGCAGTGGTCTAGACGACAGATACCAAGAGACCCAGTACTTC. This translates into CSGLDDRYQETQYF.

The rearrangement uses TRBV20-1 and TRBJ2-3; D is unresolved. The germline CDR1 and CDR2 sequences are DFQATT and SNEGSKA (reference sequence). The V end was cut by 0 bases, the J end by 3 bases, with 10 bases between. CDR3 size: 14 residues. The CDR3 bases are TGCAGTGCTAGAGACTCTTTGAGTACAGATACGCAGTATTTT. It encodes CSARDSLSTDTQYF.

The table lists this clonotype with a few counts. The chain has TRBV29-1 and TRBJ2-3; a possible D gene is TRBD1 (5 bases). There are 13 residues in the CDR3. CDR1 SQVTM and CDR2 ANQGSEA come from the germline V gene. Trimming removed 5 bases at V and 4 bases at J, with 13 bases between. The CDR3 nucleotides are TGCAGCGTTTTCGGCAGGGCATCAGATACGCAGTATTTT. Translated, it gives CSVFGRASDTQYF.